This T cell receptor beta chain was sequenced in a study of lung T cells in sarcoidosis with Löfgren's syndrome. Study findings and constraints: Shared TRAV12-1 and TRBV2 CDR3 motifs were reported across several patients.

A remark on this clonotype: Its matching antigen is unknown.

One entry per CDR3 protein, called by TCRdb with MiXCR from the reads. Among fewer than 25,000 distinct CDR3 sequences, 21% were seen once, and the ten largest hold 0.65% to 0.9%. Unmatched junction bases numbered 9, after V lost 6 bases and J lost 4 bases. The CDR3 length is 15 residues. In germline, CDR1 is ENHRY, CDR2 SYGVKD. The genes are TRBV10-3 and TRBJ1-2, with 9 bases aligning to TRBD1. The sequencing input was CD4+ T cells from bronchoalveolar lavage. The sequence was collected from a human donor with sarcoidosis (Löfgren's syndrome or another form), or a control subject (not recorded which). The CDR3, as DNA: TGTGCCATCAGCACCGGGACAGGGCCTCCCTATGGCTACACCTTC. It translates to CAISTGTGPPYGYTF.